The table lists the clone carrying this T cell receptor beta chain with many counts. The antigen is not known. The sample comes from a study of T cells in Graves' hyperthyroidism and ophthalmopathy. Study findings and constraints: Researchers found most expanded thyroid clonotypes above 0.001 in blood as well.

The study left out patients who had uncontrolled infection, other autoimmune disease, pregnancy or lactation. Used for diagnoses were clinical symptoms, serum thyroxine and TRAb, thyroid ultrasound and orbital computed tomography. Isolation of PBMCs was performed on around 9.4 ml fresh peripheral blood. Trimming stripped 6 bases from V and 4 bases from J, with 12 bases between. This CDR3 comprises 13 residues. The source material, RNA transcripts, was used to amplify TCR beta CDR3 regions. The HTBI set primed first-round TCR CDR3 RT-PCR. TCRdb reanalysed the multiplex PCR reads using MiXCR and keeps one entry per CDR3 protein. The sample lists over 350,000 distinct CDR3 sequences, over 12% occurring once.

The receptor's source is a man aged 18 to 30 with Graves' ophthalmopathy. J is TRBJ1-2 and V is TRBV12-3 or TRBV12-4; possible D gene TRBD1, 5 bases. The sequenced material came from blood. Here the CDR3 DNA reads TGTGCCAGCAGCCTCGAGGGGTCCTATGGCTACACCTTC. This encodes CASSLEGSYGYTF.